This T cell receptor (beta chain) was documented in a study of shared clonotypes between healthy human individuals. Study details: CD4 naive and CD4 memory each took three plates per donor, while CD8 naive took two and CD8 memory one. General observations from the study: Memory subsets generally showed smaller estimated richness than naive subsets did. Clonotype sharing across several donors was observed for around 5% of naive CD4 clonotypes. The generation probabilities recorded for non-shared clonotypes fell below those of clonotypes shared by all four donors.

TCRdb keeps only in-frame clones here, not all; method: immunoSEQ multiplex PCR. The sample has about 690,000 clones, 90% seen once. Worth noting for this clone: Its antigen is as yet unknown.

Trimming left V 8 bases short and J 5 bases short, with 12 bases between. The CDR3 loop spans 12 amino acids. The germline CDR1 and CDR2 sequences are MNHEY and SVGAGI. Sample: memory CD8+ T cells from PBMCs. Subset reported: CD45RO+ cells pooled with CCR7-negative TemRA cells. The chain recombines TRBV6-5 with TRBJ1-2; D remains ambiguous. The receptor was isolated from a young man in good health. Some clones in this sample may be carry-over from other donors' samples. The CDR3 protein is CASWRSGYGYTF. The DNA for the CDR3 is TGTGCCAGCTGGCGGTCTGGGTATGGCTACACCTTC.